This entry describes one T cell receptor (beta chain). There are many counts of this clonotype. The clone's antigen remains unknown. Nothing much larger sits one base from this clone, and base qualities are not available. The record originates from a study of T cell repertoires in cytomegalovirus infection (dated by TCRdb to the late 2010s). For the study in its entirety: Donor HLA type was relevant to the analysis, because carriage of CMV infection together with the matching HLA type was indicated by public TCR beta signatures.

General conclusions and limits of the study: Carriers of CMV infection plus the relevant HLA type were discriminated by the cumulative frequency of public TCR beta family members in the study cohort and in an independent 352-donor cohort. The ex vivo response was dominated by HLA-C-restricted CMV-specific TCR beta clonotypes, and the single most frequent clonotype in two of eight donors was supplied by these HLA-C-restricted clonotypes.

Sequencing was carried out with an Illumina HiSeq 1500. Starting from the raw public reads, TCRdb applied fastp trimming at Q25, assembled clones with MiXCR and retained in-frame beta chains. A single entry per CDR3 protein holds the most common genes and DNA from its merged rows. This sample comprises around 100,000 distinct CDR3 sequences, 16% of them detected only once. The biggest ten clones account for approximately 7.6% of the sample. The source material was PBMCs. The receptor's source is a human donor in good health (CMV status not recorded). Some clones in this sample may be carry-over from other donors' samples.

CDR3 protein: CASSQDPSGGAWNEQFF. The DNA is TGTGCCAGCAGCCAAGATCCCAGCGGGGGGGCCTGGAATGAGCAGTTCTTC. Rearrangement joined TRBV4-2 to TRBJ2-1, and 10 junction bases match TRBD2. The V end gives up 0 bases and the J end 7 bases, leaving 9 bases in the junction not matched to a gene. According to the germline V gene, CDR1 reads LGHNA and CDR2 reads YNFKEQ. From the cysteine up to the phenylalanine, the CDR3 has a length of 17 residues. The read is trimmed to its CDR3 DNA, 51 bases read in frame from base 1.